This T cell receptor beta chain is drawn from a study of cytomegalovirus exposure and HLA in healthy donors. The germline CDR1 and CDR2 sequences are ENHRY and SYGVKD. The CDR3 is made up of 14 amino acids. Trimming at V came to 10 bases and at J to 7 bases, leaving 13 bases not matched to a gene. This clone was detected only a few times. Its cognate antigen is unknown. Study observations and caveats: Three of the chains that were CMV-associated were confirmed in vitro to be specific for CMV antigens. In a later analysis, TCR beta V- and J-gene trimming was associated with a missense DCLRE1C variant. The study labeled more than 150 TCR beta chains cytomegalovirus-associated.

The PCR ran on 60 Vbeta and 13 Jbeta primers. Measured with immunoSEQ multiplex PCR; TCRdb has only the in-frame clones, and not every one. In the table there are roughly 140,000 clones, 60% to 80% of which are singletons. This receptor was identified in a male donor in good health and CMV-seronegative. Sequencing was done on a sample of PBMCs. The chain joins TRBV10-3 to TRBJ2-5; 9 bases are shared with TRBD2. The CDR3 spells CATRPSSGVGTQYF. DNA for the CDR3: TGTGCCACACGACCATCTAGCGGGGTGGGGACCCAGTACTTC.